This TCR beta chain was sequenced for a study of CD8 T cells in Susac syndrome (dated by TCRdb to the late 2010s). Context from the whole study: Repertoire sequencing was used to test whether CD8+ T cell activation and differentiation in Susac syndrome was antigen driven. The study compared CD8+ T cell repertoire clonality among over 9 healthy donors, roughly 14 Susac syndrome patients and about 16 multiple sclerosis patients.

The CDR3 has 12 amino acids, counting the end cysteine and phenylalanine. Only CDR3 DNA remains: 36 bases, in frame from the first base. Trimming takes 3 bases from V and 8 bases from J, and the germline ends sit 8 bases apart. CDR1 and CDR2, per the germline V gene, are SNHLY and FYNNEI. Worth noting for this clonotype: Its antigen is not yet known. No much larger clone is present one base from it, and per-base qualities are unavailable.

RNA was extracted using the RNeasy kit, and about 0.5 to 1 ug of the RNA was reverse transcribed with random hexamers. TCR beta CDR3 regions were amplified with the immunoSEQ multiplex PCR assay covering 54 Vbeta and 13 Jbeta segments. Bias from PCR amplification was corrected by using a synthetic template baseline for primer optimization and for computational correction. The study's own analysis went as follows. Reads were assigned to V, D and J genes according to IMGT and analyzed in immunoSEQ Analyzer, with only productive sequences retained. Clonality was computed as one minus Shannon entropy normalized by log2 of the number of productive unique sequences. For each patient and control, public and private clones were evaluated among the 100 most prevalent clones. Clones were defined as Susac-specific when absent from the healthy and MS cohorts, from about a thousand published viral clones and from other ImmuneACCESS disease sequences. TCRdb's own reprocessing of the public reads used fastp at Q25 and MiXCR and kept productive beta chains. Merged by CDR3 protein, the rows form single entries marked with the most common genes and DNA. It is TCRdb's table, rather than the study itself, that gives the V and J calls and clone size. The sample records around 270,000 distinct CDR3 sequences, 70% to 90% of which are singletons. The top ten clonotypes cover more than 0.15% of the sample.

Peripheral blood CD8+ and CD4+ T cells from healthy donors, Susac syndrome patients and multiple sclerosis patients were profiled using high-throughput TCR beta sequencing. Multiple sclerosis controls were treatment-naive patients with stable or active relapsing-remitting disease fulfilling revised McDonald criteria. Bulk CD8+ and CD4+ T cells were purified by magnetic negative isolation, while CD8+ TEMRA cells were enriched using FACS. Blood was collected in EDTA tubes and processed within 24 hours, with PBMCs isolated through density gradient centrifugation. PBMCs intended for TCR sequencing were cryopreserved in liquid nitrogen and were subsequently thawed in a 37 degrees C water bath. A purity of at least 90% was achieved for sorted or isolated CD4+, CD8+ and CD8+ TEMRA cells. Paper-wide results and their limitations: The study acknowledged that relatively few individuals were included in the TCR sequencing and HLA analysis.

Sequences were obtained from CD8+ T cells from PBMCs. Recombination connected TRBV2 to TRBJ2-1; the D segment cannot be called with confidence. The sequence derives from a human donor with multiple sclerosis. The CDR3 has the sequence CASSERVHEQFF. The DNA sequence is TGTGCCAGCAGTGAGAGAGTCCATGAGCAGTTCTTC.